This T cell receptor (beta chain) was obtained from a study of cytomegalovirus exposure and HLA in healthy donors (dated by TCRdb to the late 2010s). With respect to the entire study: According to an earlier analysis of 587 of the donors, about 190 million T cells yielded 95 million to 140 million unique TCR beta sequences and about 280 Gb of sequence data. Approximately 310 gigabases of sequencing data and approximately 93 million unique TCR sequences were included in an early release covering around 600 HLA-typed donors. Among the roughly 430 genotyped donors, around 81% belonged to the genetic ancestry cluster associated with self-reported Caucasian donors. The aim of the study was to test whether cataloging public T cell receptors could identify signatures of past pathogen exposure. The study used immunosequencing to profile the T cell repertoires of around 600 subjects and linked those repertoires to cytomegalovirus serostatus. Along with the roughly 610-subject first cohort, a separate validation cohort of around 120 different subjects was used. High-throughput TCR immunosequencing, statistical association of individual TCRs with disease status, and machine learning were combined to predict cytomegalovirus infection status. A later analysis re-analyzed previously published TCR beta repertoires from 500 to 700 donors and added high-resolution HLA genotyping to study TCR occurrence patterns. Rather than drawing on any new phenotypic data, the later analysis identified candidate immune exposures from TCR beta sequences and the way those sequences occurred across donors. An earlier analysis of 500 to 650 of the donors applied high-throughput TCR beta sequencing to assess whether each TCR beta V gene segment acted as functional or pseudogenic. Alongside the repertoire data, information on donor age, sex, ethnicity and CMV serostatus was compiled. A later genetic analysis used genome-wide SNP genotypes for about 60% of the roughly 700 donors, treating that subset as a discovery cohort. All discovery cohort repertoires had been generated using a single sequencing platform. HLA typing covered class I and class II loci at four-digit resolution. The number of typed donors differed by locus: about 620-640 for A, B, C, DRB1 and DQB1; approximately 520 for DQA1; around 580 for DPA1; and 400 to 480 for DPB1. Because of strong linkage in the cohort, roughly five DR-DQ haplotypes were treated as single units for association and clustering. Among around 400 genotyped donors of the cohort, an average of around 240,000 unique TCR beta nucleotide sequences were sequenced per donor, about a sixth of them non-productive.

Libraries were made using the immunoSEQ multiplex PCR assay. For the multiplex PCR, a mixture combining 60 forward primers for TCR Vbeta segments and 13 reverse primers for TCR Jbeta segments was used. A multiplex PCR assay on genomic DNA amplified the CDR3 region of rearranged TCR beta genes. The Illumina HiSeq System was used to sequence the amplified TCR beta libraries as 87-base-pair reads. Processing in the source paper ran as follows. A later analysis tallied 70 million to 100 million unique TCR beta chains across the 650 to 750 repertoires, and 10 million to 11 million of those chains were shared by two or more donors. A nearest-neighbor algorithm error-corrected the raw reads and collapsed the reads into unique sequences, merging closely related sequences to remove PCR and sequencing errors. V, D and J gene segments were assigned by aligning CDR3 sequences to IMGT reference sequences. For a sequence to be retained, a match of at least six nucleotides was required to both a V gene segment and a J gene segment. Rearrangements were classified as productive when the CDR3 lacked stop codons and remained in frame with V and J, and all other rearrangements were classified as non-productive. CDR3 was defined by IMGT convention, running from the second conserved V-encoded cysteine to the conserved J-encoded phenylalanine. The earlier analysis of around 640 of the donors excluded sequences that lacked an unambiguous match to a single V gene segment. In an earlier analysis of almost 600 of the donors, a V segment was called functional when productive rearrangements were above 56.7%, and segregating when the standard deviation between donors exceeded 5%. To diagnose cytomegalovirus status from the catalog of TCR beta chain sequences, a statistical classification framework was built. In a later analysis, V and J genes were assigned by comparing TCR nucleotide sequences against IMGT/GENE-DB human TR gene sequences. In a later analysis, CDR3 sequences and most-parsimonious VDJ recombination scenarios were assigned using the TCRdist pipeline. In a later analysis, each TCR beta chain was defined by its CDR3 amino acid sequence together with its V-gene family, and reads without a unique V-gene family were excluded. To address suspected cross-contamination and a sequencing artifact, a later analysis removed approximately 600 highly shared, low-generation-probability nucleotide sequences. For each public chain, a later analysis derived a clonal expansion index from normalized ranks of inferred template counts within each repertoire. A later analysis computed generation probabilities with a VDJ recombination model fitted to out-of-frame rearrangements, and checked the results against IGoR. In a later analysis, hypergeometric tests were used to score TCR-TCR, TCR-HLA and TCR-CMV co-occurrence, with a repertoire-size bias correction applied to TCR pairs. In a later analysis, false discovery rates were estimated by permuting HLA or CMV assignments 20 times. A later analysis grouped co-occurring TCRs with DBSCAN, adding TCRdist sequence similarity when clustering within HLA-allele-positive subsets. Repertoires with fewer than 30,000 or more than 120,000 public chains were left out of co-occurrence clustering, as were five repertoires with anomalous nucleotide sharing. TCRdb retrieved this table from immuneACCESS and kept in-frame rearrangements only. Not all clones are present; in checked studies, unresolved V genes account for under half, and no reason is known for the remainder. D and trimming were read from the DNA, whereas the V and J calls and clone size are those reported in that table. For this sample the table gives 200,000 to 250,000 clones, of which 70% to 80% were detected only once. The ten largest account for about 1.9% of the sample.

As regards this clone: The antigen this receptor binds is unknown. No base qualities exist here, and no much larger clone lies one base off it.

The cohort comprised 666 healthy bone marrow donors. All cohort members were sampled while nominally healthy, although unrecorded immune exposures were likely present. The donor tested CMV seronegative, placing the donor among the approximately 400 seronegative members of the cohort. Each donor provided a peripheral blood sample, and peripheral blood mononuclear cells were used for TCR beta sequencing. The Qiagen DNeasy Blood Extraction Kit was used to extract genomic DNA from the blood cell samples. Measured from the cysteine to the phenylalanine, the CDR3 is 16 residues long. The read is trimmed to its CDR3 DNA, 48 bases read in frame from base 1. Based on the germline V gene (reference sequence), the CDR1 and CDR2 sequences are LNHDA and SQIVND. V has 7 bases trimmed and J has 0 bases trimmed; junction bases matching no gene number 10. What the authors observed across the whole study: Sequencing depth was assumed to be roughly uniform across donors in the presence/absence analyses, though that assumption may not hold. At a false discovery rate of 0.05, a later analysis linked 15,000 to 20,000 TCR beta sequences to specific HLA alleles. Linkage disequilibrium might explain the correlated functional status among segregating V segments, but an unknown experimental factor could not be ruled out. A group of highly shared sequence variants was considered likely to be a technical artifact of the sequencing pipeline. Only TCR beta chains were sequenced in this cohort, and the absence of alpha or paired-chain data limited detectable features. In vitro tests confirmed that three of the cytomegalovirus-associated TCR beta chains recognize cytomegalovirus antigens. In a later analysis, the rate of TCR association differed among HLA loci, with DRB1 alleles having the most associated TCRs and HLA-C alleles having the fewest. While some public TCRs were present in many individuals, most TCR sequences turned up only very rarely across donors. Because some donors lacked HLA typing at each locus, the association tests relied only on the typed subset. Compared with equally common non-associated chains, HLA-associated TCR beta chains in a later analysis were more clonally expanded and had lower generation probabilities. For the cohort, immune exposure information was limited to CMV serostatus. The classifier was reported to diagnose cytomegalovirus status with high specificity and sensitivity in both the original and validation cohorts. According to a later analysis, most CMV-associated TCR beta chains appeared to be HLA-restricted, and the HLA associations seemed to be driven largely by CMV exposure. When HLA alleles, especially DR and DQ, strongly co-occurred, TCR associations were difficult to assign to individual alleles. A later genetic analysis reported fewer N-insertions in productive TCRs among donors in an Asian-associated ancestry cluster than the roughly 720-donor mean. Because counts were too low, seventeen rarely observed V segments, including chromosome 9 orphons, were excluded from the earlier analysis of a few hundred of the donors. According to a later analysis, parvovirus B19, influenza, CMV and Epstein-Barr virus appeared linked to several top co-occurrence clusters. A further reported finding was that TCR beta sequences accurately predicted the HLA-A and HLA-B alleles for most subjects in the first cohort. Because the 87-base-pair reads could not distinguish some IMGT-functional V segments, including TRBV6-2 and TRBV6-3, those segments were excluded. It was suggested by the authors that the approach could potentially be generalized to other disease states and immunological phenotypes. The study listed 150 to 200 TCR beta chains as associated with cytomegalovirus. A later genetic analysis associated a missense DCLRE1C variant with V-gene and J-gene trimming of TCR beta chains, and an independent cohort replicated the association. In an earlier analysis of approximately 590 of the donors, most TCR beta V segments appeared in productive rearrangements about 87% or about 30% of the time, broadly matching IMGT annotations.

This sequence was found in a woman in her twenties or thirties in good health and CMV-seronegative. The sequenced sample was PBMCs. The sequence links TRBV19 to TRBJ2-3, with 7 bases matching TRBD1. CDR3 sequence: CASTPGQAQSTDTQYF. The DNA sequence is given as TGTGCCAGTACCCCCGGACAGGCGCAAAGCACAGATACGCAGTATTTT. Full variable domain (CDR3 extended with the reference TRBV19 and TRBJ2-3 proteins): DGGITQSPKYLFRKEGQNVTLSCEQNLNHDAMYWYRQDPGQGLRLIYYSQIVNDFQKGDIAEGYSVSREKKESFPLTVTSAQKNPTAFYLCASTPGQAQSTDTQYFGPGTRLTVL.